This T cell receptor beta chain emerged from a study of CD8 T cells in Susac syndrome. With random hexamers, roughly 0.45 to 1 ug RNA was reverse transcribed. immunoSEQ multiplex PCR amplified TCR beta CDR3 across 54 Vbeta, 13 Jbeta. TCRdb recomputed calls from the immunoSEQ multiplex PCR reads with MiXCR, one row per CDR3 protein. This sample has under 55,000 distinct CDR3 sequences, with about 92% found just once. The source of this sequence is a human donor with multiple sclerosis. Sequenced input: CD8+ T cells from PBMCs.

Here the CDR3 DNA reads TGTGCCAGCAGCGATGGGACAGGGCGAAACACCATATATTTT. It is translated as CASSDGTGRNTIYF. The chain employs TRBV9 and TRBJ1-3, with TRBD1 identical over 9 bases. The length of the CDR3 is 14 residues. V was pared by 3 bases and J by 5 bases, with 3 bases of the junction left unmatched. CDR1 SGDLS and CDR2 YYNGEE come from the germline V gene. Filled out from reference TRBV9 and TRBJ1-3, the complete variable domain reads DSGVTQTPKHLITATGQRVTLRCSPRSGDLSVYWYQQSLDQGLQFLIQYYNGEERAKGNILERFSAQQFPDLHSELNLSSLELGDSALYFCASSDGTGRNTIYFGEGSWLTVV.